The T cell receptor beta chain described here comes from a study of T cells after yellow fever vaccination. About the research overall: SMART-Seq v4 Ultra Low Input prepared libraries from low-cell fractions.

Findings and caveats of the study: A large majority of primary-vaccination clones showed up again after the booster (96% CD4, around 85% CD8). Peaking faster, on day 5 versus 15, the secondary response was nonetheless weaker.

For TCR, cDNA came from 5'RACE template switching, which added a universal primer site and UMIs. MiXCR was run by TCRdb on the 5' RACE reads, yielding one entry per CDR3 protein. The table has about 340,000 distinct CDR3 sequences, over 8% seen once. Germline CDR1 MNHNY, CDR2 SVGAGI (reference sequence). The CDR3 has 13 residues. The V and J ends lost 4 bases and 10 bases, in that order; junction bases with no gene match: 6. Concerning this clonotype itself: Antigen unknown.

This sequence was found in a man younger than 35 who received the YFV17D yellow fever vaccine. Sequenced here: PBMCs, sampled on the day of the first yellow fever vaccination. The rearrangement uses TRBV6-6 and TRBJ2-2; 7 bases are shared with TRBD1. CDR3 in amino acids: CASSSQGVSELFF. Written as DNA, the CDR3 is TGTGCCAGCAGTTCCCAGGGGGTATCGGAGCTGTTTTTT.